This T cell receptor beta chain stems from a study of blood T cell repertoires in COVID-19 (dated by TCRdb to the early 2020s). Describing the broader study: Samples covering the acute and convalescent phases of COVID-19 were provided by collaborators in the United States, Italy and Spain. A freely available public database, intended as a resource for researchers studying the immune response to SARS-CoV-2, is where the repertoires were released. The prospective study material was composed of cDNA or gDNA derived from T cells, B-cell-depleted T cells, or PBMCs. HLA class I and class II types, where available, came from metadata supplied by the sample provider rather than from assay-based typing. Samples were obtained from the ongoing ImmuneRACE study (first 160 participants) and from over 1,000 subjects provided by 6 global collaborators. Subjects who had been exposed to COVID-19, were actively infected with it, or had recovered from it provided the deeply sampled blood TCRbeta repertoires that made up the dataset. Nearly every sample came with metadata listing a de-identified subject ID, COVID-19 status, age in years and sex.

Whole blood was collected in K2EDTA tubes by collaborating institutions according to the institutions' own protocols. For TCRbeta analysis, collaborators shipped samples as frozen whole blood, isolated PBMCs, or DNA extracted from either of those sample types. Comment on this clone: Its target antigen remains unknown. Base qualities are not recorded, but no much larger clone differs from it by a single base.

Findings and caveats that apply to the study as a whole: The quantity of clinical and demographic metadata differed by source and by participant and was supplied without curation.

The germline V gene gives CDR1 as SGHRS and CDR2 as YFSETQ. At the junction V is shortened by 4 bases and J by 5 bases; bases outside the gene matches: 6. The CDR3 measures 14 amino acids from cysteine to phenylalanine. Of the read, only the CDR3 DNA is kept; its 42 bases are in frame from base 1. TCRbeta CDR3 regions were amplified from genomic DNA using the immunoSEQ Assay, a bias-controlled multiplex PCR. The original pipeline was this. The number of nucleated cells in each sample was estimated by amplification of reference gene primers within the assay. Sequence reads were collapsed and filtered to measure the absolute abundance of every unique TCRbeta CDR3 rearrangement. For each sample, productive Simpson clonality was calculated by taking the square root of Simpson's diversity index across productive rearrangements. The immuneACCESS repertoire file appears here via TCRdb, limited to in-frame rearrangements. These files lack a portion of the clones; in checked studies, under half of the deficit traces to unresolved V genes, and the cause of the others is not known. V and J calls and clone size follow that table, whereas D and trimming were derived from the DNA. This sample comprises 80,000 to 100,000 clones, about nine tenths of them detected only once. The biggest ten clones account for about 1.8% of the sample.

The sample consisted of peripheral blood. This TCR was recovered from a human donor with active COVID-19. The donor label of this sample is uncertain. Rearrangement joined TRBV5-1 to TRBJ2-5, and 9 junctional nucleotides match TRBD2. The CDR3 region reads CASSQGLARETQYF. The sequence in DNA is TGCGCCAGCAGCCAGGGACTAGCTCGGGAGACCCAGTACTTC.